Listed here are 19 T cell receptor beta chains from one sample, sequenced in a study of cytomegalovirus exposure and HLA in healthy donors. The PCR made use of 60 Vbeta and 13 Jbeta primers. The repertoire was sequenced with immunoSEQ multiplex PCR; TCRdb's copy has only in-frame clones and lacks some. The table lists around 140,000 clones, 77% of them singletons, with 0.94% in the top ten. The specimen was PBMCs. These receptors were collected from an older woman in good health and CMV-seronegative.

The chain is built from TRBV9 and TRBJ2-3; D remains unclear. V shed 4 bases and J shed 0 bases, with 15 bases lying between them. CDR3 length: 16 residues. Germline V gene sequence: CDR1 SGDLS, CDR2 YYNGEE. The CDR3 DNA is TGTGCCAGCAGCCCCCGGGTTGACGGGAGCACAGATACGCAGTATTTT. It encodes CASSPRVDGSTDTQYF.

This rearrangement joins TRBV28 to TRBJ1-1; no firm D call. Trimming cost V 5 bases and J 9 bases, with 19 bases left between them. Germline CDR1 is MDHEN and CDR2 is SYDVKM. The CDR3 is made up of 14 amino acids. Here the CDR3 reads CASSADPSFTKAFF. In nucleotides, the CDR3 is TGTGCCAGCAGTGCAGACCCCTCATTTACTAAAGCTTTCTTT. Full variable domain (rest looked up from reference TRBV28 and TRBJ1-1): DVKVTQSSRYLVKRTGEKVFLECVQDMDHENMFWYRQDPGLGLRLIYFSYDVKMKEKGDIPEGYSVSREKKERFSLILESASTNQTSMYLCASSADPSFTKAFFGQGTRLTVV.

The CDR3 DNA sequence: TGTGCCAGCAGACCAGGACTAGCTGGCACAGATACGCAGTATTTT. This encodes CASRPGLAGTDTQYF. The J gene is TRBJ2-3, the V gene TRBV6-5; 8 bases are a match to TRBD2. CDR3 size: 15 residues. Trimming cost V 6 bases and J 1 base; bases outside gene matches: 6. Germline CDR1 MNHEY, CDR2 SVGAGI.

This clone was counted a single time. The chain has TRBV2 and TRBJ1-1, with D possibly matching TRBD1 (5 bases). The CDR3 covers 14 residues. V was trimmed by 6 bases and J by 0 bases, leaving 11 bases between them. CDR1 is SNHLY, CDR2 FYNNEI, per germline. The CDR3 nucleotides read TGTGCCAGCAGGGGGGGGTTTTTGAACACTGAAGCTTTCTTT. Translated: CASRGGFLNTEAFF.

This clone was observed a handful of times. The chain uses TRBV5-1 and TRBJ1-5; perhaps TRBD1 as D (6 bases). The CDR3 is 15 residues long. Between the trimmed V and J ends, which lost 0 bases and 4 bases, there was a span of 11 bases. Germline V CDR1 and CDR2: SGHRS, YFSETQ. Here the CDR3 DNA reads TGCGCCAGCAGCTTGGCGGGGGGGGCGAATCAGCCCCAGCATTTT. Amino acid sequence: CASSLAGGANQPQHF.

The chain carries TRBV6-1 and TRBJ2-1, with 9 bases matching TRBD2. The CDR3 loop spans 15 amino acids. With V trimmed by 9 bases and J by 7 bases, 13 bases remained unmatched. Germline V CDR1 and CDR2: MNHNS, SASEGT. The CDR3 DNA sequence: TGTGCCAGTGCAGGCGGGCTAGCGGGGACGAATGAGCAGTTCTTC. This sequence encodes CASAGGLAGTNEQFF.

The rearrangement links TRBV7-8 to TRBJ2-2, with TRBD2 matching over 9 bases. The V segment lost 1 base and the J segment 4 bases; nucleotides outside the gene matches: 4. The CDR3 sequence is 16 residues long. Per germline, CDR1 SGHVS and CDR2 FQNEAQ. CDR3 nucleotides: TGTGCCAGCAGCTTAGGCGGGAGGGCCCTCACCGGGGAGCTGTTTTTT. This encodes CASSLGGRALTGELFF.

The rearrangement uses TRBV28 and TRBJ1-1; a weak D match, TRBD1 (6 bases). CDR1 and CDR2 (germline): MDHEN, SYDVKM. Trimming shortened V by 5 bases and J by 0 bases, and 13 bases separated the two germline ends. The CDR3 is 15 residues long. CDR3 in DNA: TGTGCCAGCAGTGCCACAGGGCCCTTGAACACTGAAGCTTTCTTT. It yields the protein CASSATGPLNTEAFF.

V is TRBV5-4 and J is TRBJ2-1; 10 bases align to TRBD2. J gave up 9 bases and V 0 bases, and 6 bases lay outside the gene matches. The CDR3 sequence is 15 residues long. Per germline, CDR1 SGHNT and CDR2 YYREEE (reference sequence). In DNA, the CDR3 is TGTGCCAGCAGCTTGGGAAGCGGGAGGGCCGGTGAGCAGTTCTTC. This codes for CASSLGSGRAGEQFF. Filled out from reference TRBV5-4 and TRBJ2-1, the complete variable domain reads ETGVTQSPTHLIKTRGQQVTLRCSSQSGHNTVSWYQQALGQGPQFIFQYYREEENGRGNFPPRFSGLQFPNYSSELNVNALELDDSALYLCASSLGSGRAGEQFFGPGTRLTVL.

The rearrangement links TRBV28 to TRBJ1-6; D is uncertain. The length of the CDR3 is 17 residues. CDR1 MDHEN and CDR2 SYDVKM come from the germline V gene. V was trimmed by 5 bases and J by 2 bases, leaving 16 bases between them. The CDR3 nucleotides read TGTGCCAGCAGTCCCGAGGGTCGACCCACCTATAATTCACCCCTCCACTTT. Protein sequence: CASSPEGRPTYNSPLHF. The variable domain in full, completed from reference TRBV28 and TRBJ1-6, reads DVKVTQSSRYLVKRTGEKVFLECVQDMDHENMFWYRQDPGLGLRLIYFSYDVKMKEKGDIPEGYSVSREKKERFSLILESASTNQTSMYLCASSPEGRPTYNSPLHFGNGTRLTVT.

This chain joins TRBV19 and TRBJ2-2; TRBD2 might be the D (7 bases). The ends were cut back, 5 bases at V and 10 bases at J, with 17 bases in the middle. This CDR3 comprises 14 residues. Germline V gives CDR1 LNHDA, CDR2 SQIVND (reference sequence). This chain's CDR3 is CASSFQGGGVELFF. The DNA for the CDR3 is TGTGCCAGTAGTTTCCAGGGAGGGGGGGTGGAGCTGTTTTTT.

This chain links TRBV7-2 with TRBJ2-3; D not resolved. Trimming stripped 5 bases from V and 2 bases from J, with 14 bases between. The CDR3 spans 15 residues. In germline, CDR1 is SGHTA, CDR2 FQGNSA. In DNA, the CDR3 is TGTGCCAGCAGCGGGTCGCGGAGATCCACAGATACGCAGTATTTT. This codes for CASSGSRRSTDTQYF.

The V and J genes are TRBV5-1 and TRBJ2-1; 7 bases map to TRBD1. Germline V gene data show CDR1 as SGHRS and CDR2 as YFSETQ. CDR3 length: 15 amino acids. V trimming: 6 bases; J trimming: 6 bases; junction bases outside the gene matches: 12. CDR3 loop: CASTLTTGVRNEQFF. The CDR3 region has the DNA TGCGCCAGCACCTTAACTACAGGGGTTCGCAATGAGCAGTTCTTC.

This chain uses TRBV7-9 with TRBJ1-1, with D tentatively TRBD1 (5 bases). From germline, CDR1 is SEHNR and CDR2 FQNEAQ (reference sequence). V lost 4 bases and J lost 5, with 14 bases in between. The CDR3 is 14 residues long. The CDR3 DNA sequence: TGTGCCAGCAGCTCGCGGGACCGCGTAACTGAAGCTTTCTTT. Translated: CASSSRDRVTEAFF.

The chain joins TRBV14 to TRBJ1-1; no reliable D call. Germline V gene sequence: CDR1 SGHDN, CDR2 FVKESK. This CDR3 comprises 14 residues. With 1 base removed from V and 11 bases from J, the gap between germline ends came to 17 bases. The chain's CDR3 is CASSQVAMGLDAFF. CDR3 DNA sequence: TGTGCCAGCAGCCAAGTTGCGATGGGCCTTGACGCTTTCTTT.

The chain carries TRBV19 and TRBJ2-7, with 11 bases aligning to TRBD2. With V trimmed by 5 bases and J by 3 bases, 3 bases remained unmatched. CDR1 and CDR2 from the germline V gene are LNHDA and SQIVND (reference sequence). The CDR3 has 14 residues. The CDR3 coding sequence is TGTGCCAGTAGTGTTCTAGCGGGGGGCTACGAGCAGTACTTC. This codes for CASSVLAGGYEQYF.

The rearrangement links TRBV2 to TRBJ1-4, with TRBD1 identical over 9 bases. There are 15 residues in the CDR3. J gave up 8 bases and V 6 bases, and 10 bases lay outside the gene matches. Germline-derived CDR1 and CDR2 are SNHLY and FYNNEI. CDR3 in amino acids: CASSPQGAIGEKLFF. In DNA, the CDR3 is TGTGCCAGCAGCCCACAGGGGGCTATAGGAGAAAAACTGTTTTTT.

The chain has TRBV19 and TRBJ2-1, with TRBD2 matching over 9 bases. The germline V gene encodes CDR1 LNHDA and CDR2 SQIVND (reference sequence). V lost 8 bases to trimming and J lost 0 bases; unmatched junction nucleotides: 2. The CDR3 spans 14 residues. CDR3 protein: CASFSGGSYNEQFF. As DNA, the CDR3 is TGTGCCAGTTTTAGCGGGGGCTCCTACAATGAGCAGTTCTTC. The variable domain in full, with the rest retrieved from reference TRBV19 and TRBJ2-1, is DGGITQSPKYLFRKEGQNVTLSCEQNLNHDAMYWYRQDPGQGLRLIYYSQIVNDFQKGDIAEGYSVSREKKESFPLTVTSAQKNPTAFYLCASFSGGSYNEQFFGPGTRLTVL.

The gene calls are TRBV6-1 and TRBJ1-6; D is undetermined. This CDR3 region has 13 residues. Germline V gene data show CDR1 as MNHNS and CDR2 as SASEGT. V dropped 6 bases and J dropped 11 bases, with 14 bases sitting between them. The CDR3 sequence: CASRLDTDTPLHF. As DNA, the CDR3 is TGTGCCAGCAGACTAGACACCGATACACCCCTCCACTTT.